Below, 26 T cell receptor beta chains from the same sample are listed, as sequenced in a study of cytomegalovirus exposure and HLA in healthy donors. Primers included in the PCR were 60 Vbeta and 13 Jbeta primers. Produced via immunoSEQ multiplex PCR; TCRdb's table is partial and in-frame only. The repertoire table contains under 130,000 clones. The material sequenced was PBMCs. The receptors originated from a man aged 35-49 years in good health and CMV-seronegative.

The genes are TRBV6-1 and TRBJ2-7; TRBD1 is a possible D gene (6 bases). The germline V gene has CDR1 MNHNS and CDR2 SASEGT. There are 13 residues in the CDR3. Deletions cut 5 bases from V and 3 bases from J, with 11 bases between. CDR3 sequence: CASSKGQHYEQYF. In nucleotides, the CDR3 is TGTGCCAGCAGTAAGGGACAACACTACGAGCAGTACTTC.

The chain combines TRBV13 with TRBJ2-3; 12 bases fit TRBD2. V shed 4 bases, J shed 3 bases, and the junction held 5 bases outside the gene matches. The germline gives CDR1 PRHDT, CDR2 FYEKMQ (reference sequence). CDR3 length: 16 amino acids. This CDR3 reads CASSSSGGADTDTQYF. The CDR3 nucleotides read TGTGCCAGCAGCTCTAGCGGGGGGGCAGATACAGATACGCAGTATTTT. Variable domain in full (rest from reference TRBV13 and TRBJ2-3): AAGVIQSPRHLIKEKRETATLKCYPIPRHDTVYWYQQGPGQDPQFLISFYEKMQSDKGSIPDRFSAQQFSDYHSELNMSSLELGDSALYFCASSSSGGADTDTQYFGPGTRLTVL.

This chain's CDR3 is CASRPGQANTEAFF. For the CDR3, the DNA is TGTGCCAGCAGGCCGGGACAGGCGAACACTGAAGCTTTCTTT. This chain joins TRBV27 and TRBJ1-1; 8 bases map to TRBD1. The CDR3 runs 14 residues. Per germline, CDR1 MNHEY and CDR2 SMNVEV (reference sequence). The V segment lost 6 bases and the J segment 1 base; nucleotides outside the gene matches: 4.

This chain links TRBV30 with TRBJ1-6; 8 nucleotides agree with TRBD1. The V gene end was trimmed by 8 bases and the J gene end by 10 bases; junction bases not matched to a gene: 13. Per the germline V gene, CDR1 is GTSNPN and CDR2 is SVGIG (reference sequence). This CDR3 has 14 amino acids. In nucleotides, the CDR3 is TGTGCCCGGGACGGTTCGACAGGGGAGTCACCCCTCCACTTT. Amino acids: CARDGSTGESPLHF. The variable domain in full, with the rest retrieved from reference TRBV30 and TRBJ1-6, is SQTIHQWPATLVQPVGSPLSLECTVEGTSNPNLYWYRQAAGRGLQLLFYSVGIGQISSEVPQNLSASRPQDRQFILSSKKLLLSDSGFYLCARDGSTGESPLHFGNGTRLTVT.

The chain couples TRBV9 to TRBJ1-4; possible D gene TRBD1, 6 bases. The CDR3 extends over 13 amino acids. With 4 bases removed from V and 5 bases from J, the gap between germline ends came to 9 bases. Per the germline V gene, CDR1 is SGDLS and CDR2 is YYNGEE. CDR3 DNA: TGTGCCAGCAGCTTCGGACAGAATGAAAAACTGTTTTTT. Translation: CASSFGQNEKLFF.

The V and J genes are TRBV9 and TRBJ2-1; unclear D gene. The CDR3 covers 14 residues. Looked up from germline, CDR1 is SGDLS and CDR2 is YYNGEE. V was trimmed by 0 bases and J by 6 bases, leaving 10 bases between them. CDR3 in amino acids: CASSVVGSSNEQFF. CDR3 coding DNA: TGTGCCAGCAGCGTAGTGGGTAGCTCCAATGAGCAGTTCTTC.

The rearrangement uses TRBV5-1 and TRBJ1-2; D is undetermined. From germline, CDR1 is SGHRS and CDR2 YFSETQ. V dropped 3 bases and J dropped 5 bases, with 11 bases sitting between them. The CDR3 covers 13 residues. This CDR3 reads CASSSEGGYGYTF. CDR3 in DNA: TGCGCCAGCAGCTCGGAGGGAGGGTATGGCTACACCTTC.

The V gene is TRBV5-1, the J gene TRBJ2-7, with TRBD2 matching 8 bases. This CDR3 comprises 17 residues. Germline V gives CDR1 SGHRS, CDR2 YFSETQ. V shed 7 bases, J shed 4 bases, and the junction held 19 bases outside the gene matches. CDR3: CASSWLAGHGPPYEQYF. As DNA, the CDR3 is TGCGCCAGCTCGTGGCTAGCGGGCCACGGACCCCCTTACGAGCAGTACTTC.

The V call is TRBV6-1, the J call TRBJ2-5; no reliable D call. V was pared by 5 bases and J by 5 bases, with 15 bases between. The CDR3 loop spans 14 amino acids. Per germline, CDR1 MNHNS and CDR2 SASEGT. The CDR3 here is CASSFSRKEETQYF. The CDR3 DNA reads TGTGCCAGCAGTTTCTCACGGAAGGAGGAGACCCAGTACTTC.

The gene calls are TRBV5-1 and TRBJ2-1; 10 bases map to TRBD2. Trimming at V came to 2 bases and at J to 0 bases, leaving 2 bases not matched to a gene. This CDR3 has 16 residues. Germline loops: CDR1 SGHRS, CDR2 YFSETQ. The DNA for the CDR3 is TGCGCCAGCAGCTTATCTAGCGGGAGCTCCTACAATGAGCAGTTCTTC. Amino acid sequence: CASSLSSGSSYNEQFF.

The rearrangement uses TRBV6-1 and TRBJ2-5, with 14 bases identical to TRBD2. The germline gives CDR1 MNHNS, CDR2 SASEGT. V lost 11 bases, J lost 2 bases, and 4 bases stayed unmatched. The CDR3 runs to 14 residues. As DNA, the CDR3 is TGTGCCTCCGGGACTAGCGGGAGTCAAGAGACCCAGTACTTC. Encoded protein: CASGTSGSQETQYF.

The DNA of the CDR3 is TGTGCCAGCAGCTTGGGACAGGGCCATCAGCCCCAGCATTTT. Protein sequence: CASSLGQGHQPQHF. V gene TRBV5-5 combines with J gene TRBJ1-5; 7 positions match TRBD1. V lost 0 bases to trimming and J lost 5 bases; unmatched junction nucleotides: 2. Germline V gene lookup returns CDR1 SGHKS and CDR2 YYEKEE (reference sequence). The length of the CDR3 is 14 residues. The complete variable domain, with remaining parts taken from reference TRBV5-5 and TRBJ1-5, reads DAGVTQSPTHLIKTRGQQVTLRCSPISGHKSVSWYQQVLGQGPQFIFQYYEKEERGRGNFPDRFSARQFPNYSSELNVNALLLGDSALYLCASSLGQGHQPQHFGDGTRLSIL.

The chain uses TRBV9 and TRBJ2-6; 7 positions agree with TRBD1. J gave up 2 bases and V 0 bases, and 11 bases lay outside the gene matches. The CDR3 runs to 19 residues. Germline CDR1 SGDLS, CDR2 YYNGEE. CDR3 nucleotides: TGTGCCAGCAGCGTAGGGAGTGGACAGGCCATGACTGGGGCCAACGTCCTGACTTTC. Its translation: CASSVGSGQAMTGANVLTF.

The rearrangement links TRBV2 to TRBJ2-2, with D perhaps TRBD1 (6 bases). With 6 bases removed from V and 6 bases from J, the gap between germline ends came to 20 bases. From germline, CDR1 is SNHLY and CDR2 FYNNEI. This CDR3 has 16 amino acids. CDR3 nucleotides: TGTGCCAGCAGATCTCAGGGGAAACAGATGGCCGGGGAGCTGTTTTTT. Translating it yields CASRSQGKQMAGELFF.

V gene TRBV6-5 combines with J gene TRBJ2-5; TRBD2 might be the D (6 bases). Looked up from germline, CDR1 is MNHEY and CDR2 is SVGAGI. This CDR3 comprises 15 residues. V gave up 2 bases and J gave up 5 bases, with 15 bases separating them. The CDR3 DNA sequence: TGTGCCAGCAGTTACCCTCTAGGTGCGGGGGAGACCCAGTACTTC. This gives the protein CASSYPLGAGETQYF.

V gene TRBV27 combines with J gene TRBJ2-7; TRBD2 matches at 8 bases. CDR3 size: 15 residues. Germline V gives CDR1 MNHEY, CDR2 SMNVEV (reference sequence). Germline trimming cut 5 bases from V and 12 bases from J; bases unmatched to any gene: 18. CDR3 region: CASSPSERGIPGLYF. As DNA, the CDR3 is TGTGCCAGCAGTCCATCAGAGCGGGGGATCCCTGGTCTGTACTTC.

J is TRBJ1-4 and V is TRBV13, with D unclear. The CDR3 covers 13 residues. V was pared by 5 bases and J by 12 bases, with 16 bases between. The germline V gene has CDR1 PRHDT and CDR2 FYEKMQ (reference sequence). CDR3 DNA: TGTGCCAGCAGCCCTCCCGGAGCTTCGGAACTGTTTTTT. It specifies CASSPPGASELFF.

The chain uses TRBV5-1 and TRBJ2-2, with D tentatively TRBD2 (5 bases). The V gene lost 1 base and the J gene lost 5 bases, with 9 bases spanning the gap. This CDR3 has 14 residues. Germline CDR1 SGHRS, CDR2 YFSETQ. In DNA form, the CDR3 reads TGCGCCAGCAGCTTGACCGGGGAAACCGGGGAGCTGTTTTTT. Translated, it gives CASSLTGETGELFF.

The CDR3 DNA is TGCGCCAGCAGCTTCGCGGGGGGGCCTGCAGATACGCAGTATTTT. This translates into CASSFAGGPADTQYF. This chain uses TRBV5-1 with TRBJ2-3; 9 positions match TRBD2. The germline V gene has CDR1 SGHRS and CDR2 YFSETQ. The V gene end was trimmed by 2 bases and the J gene end by 4 bases; junction bases not matched to a gene: 5. The CDR3 totals 15 residues.

The chain is built from TRBV5-6 and TRBJ1-2, with 7 positions matching TRBD1. V lost 2 bases, J lost 6 bases, and 4 bases stayed unmatched. The CDR3 consists of 13 residues. Germline V CDR1 and CDR2: SGHDT, YYEEEE. The CDR3 here is CASSLRQGDGYTF. As DNA, the CDR3 is TGTGCCAGCAGCTTACGACAGGGTGATGGCTACACCTTC. Variable domain in full (rest from reference TRBV5-6 and TRBJ1-2): DAGVTQSPTHLIKTRGQQVTLRCSPKSGHDTVSWYQQALGQGPQFIFQYYEEEERQRGNFPDRFSGHQFPNYSSELNVNALLLGDSALYLCASSLRQGDGYTFGSGTRLTVV.

This chain uses TRBV14 with TRBJ2-5; TRBD1 is a possible D gene (5 bases). Matching the DNA end better, TRBJ2-7 makes the J call doubtful. The CDR3 runs to 13 residues. Per germline, CDR1 SGHDN and CDR2 FVKESK. In DNA, the CDR3 is TGTGCCAGCAGCCAGCGCAGGGCCTACGAGCAGTACTTC. It codes for CASSQRRAYEQYF.

The V and J genes are TRBV1 and TRBJ1-2; the tabulated D call, TRBD1, remains unverified against the DNA. TRBV1 is described as a pseudogene. The CDR3 is made up of 19 amino acids. CDR3 sequence (DNA): TGCACCAGCAGCCAATGTCCCCCTCTAATTGGACAGGTCCCCTATGGCTACACCTTC. Residues: CTSSQCPPLIGQVPYGYTF.

The chain combines TRBV7-6 with TRBJ2-7, with 14 positions matching TRBD2. V gave up 6 bases and J gave up 4 bases; unmatched junction bases: 5. The germline gives CDR1 SGHVS, CDR2 FNYEAQ. The CDR3 is 15 residues long. The CDR3 loop reads CASSSRLAGGYEQYF. The CDR3 DNA sequence: TGTGCCAGCAGTTCTAGACTAGCGGGAGGGTACGAGCAGTACTTC.

This sequence joins TRBV4-3 and TRBJ1-6; tentatively, D is TRBD1 (5 bases). Germline-derived CDR1 and CDR2 are LGHNA and YSLEER. Trimming left V 8 bases short and J 10 bases short, with 15 bases between. The CDR3 consists of 13 residues. The CDR3 coding sequence is TGCGCCAGCCGGGGGGACGGAAAATCACCCCTCCACTTT. Its translation: CASRGDGKSPLHF.

The rearrangement links TRBV28 to TRBJ2-7, with 7 nucleotides matching TRBD1. Germline V CDR1 and CDR2: MDHEN, SYDVKM. This CDR3 comprises 15 residues. Trimming at V came to 3 bases and at J to 3 bases, leaving 8 bases not matched to a gene. CDR3 region: CASSLDGQAYYEQYF. CDR3 coding DNA: TGTGCCAGCAGTTTGGACGGACAGGCTTACTACGAGCAGTACTTC.

This chain connects TRBV6-1 to TRBJ1-2, with D unclear. V dropped 2 bases and J dropped 2 bases, with 9 bases sitting between them. The CDR3 is made up of 14 amino acids. Germline-derived CDR1 and CDR2 are MNHNS and SASEGT. The CDR3 spells CASSESTRNYGYTF. DNA of the CDR3: TGTGCCAGCAGTGAAAGCACGCGGAACTATGGCTACACCTTC.